This TCR beta chain originates from a study of blood T cell repertoires in COVID-19. Study background: Some COVID-19 samples were acute and others convalescent; all came from the United States, Italy and Spain. PBMCs, B-cell-depleted T cells, or T cells provided the cDNA or gDNA that made up the material.

As originally analysed: Reference gene primers were amplified, and this amplification served to estimate nucleated cell counts. Sequencing was performed with immunoSEQ multiplex PCR; in TCRdb, only in-frame clones are kept and a portion is missing. V and J calls and clone size are given by that table; D and trimming were obtained from the DNA. The profile covers 200,000 to 250,000 clones, with roughly four fifths appearing a single time and around 2% taken by the ten largest. V lost 3 bases to trimming and J lost 5 bases, with 14 bases between them. Germline V gene data show CDR1 as SNHLY and CDR2 as FYNNEI. The CDR3 runs to 15 residues.

This receptor was identified in a woman in her sixties or seventies with acute or convalescent COVID-19. Specimen: peripheral blood. The chain is built from TRBV2 and TRBJ2-1; unclear D gene. The CDR3 loop is CASSELVGLDNEQFF. DNA of the CDR3: TGTGCCAGCAGTGAGCTAGTCGGGTTGGACAATGAGCAGTTCTTC. The full variable domain, rest sourced from reference TRBV2 and TRBJ2-1, is EPEVTQTPSHQVTQMGQEVILRCVPISNHLYFYWYRQILGQKVEFLVSFYNNEISEKSEIFDDQFSVERPDGSNFTLKIRSTKLEDSAMYFCASSELVGLDNEQFFGPGTRLTVL.